This TCR beta chain stems from a study of blood T cell repertoires in COVID-19. Study overall: PBMCs, B-cell-depleted T cells, or T cells provided the cDNA or gDNA that made up the material.

Per the authors' pipeline: Researchers report that nucleated cell counts were estimated from reference gene primer amplification. Generated by immunoSEQ multiplex PCR, the TCRdb table keeps only in-frame clones and is missing some. V, J and clone size derive from that table, while D and trimming were established from the DNA sequence. The sample includes approximately 300,000 clones, 65% to 90% seen only once; the top ten take about 10%. The study assigned cohorts using participant-reported clinical history. The length of the CDR3 is 13 residues. Germline CDR1 reads SQVTM; CDR2 reads ANQGSEA. The junction had 4 bases not matched to a gene; V was cut back by 4 bases and J by 3 bases.

This TCR derives from a woman aged 18-29 years who had recovered from COVID-19. V usage is TRBV29-1 and J usage is TRBJ1-1, with 8 bases identical to TRBD1. Specimen: PBMCs or T cells enriched from blood (not recorded which). DNA of the CDR3: TGCAGCGTTGCCAAACAGGGGGACACTGAAGCTTTCTTT. Protein sequence: CSVAKQGDTEAFF.